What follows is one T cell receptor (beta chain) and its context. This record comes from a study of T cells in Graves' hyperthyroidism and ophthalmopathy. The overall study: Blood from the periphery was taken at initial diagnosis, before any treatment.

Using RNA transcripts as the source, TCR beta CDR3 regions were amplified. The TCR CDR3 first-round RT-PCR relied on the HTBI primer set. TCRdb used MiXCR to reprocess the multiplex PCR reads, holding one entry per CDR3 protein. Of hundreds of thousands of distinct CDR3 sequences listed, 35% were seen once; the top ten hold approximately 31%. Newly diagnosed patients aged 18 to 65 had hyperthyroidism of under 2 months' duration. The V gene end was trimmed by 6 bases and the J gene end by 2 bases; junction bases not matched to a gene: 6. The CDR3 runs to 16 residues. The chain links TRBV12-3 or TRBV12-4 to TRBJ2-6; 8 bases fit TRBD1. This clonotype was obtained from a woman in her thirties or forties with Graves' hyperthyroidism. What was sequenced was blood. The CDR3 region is CASRAGGAAGANVLTF. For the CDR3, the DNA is TGTGCCAGCAGGGCAGGGGGCGCAGCTGGGGCCAACGTCCTGACTTTC.